This T cell receptor beta chain was retrieved from a study of blood T cells in healthy people across ages (dated by TCRdb to the mid-2010s). Describing the broader study: In model experiments, template switching captured about one uniquely barcoded TCR beta cDNA molecule for every two T cells. Using deep sequencing normalized with unique cDNA molecular identifiers, the study measured how TCR beta repertoire diversity changes with age. The donors were split into four age groups: young (average 16 years), middle-aged (roughly 40), aged (roughly 60) and long-lived (more than 80). Donors of different ages were randomly distributed across sequencing lanes to avoid experimental bias. For two donors (one aged 18 to 30 and one aged 80 or older), the study analyzed two additional independent replicas of 1 million unique cDNA reads from the same blood draw.

Regarding this clonotype: Its antigen is still unknown. No base qualities exist here, and no much larger clone lies one base off it.

The CDR3 starts with the cysteine, ends with the phenylalanine, and has 13 residues. Only CDR3 DNA remains: 39 bases, in frame from the first base. Taken from the germline V gene (reference sequence), the CDR1 and CDR2 loops are DFQATT and SNEGSKA. V and J are trimmed by 4 bases and 1 base, and the gene matches miss 3 bases of the junction. General conclusions and limits of the study: Because profiling used bulk unsorted PBMCs, naive and antigen-experienced compartments could not be compared conclusively. Total diversity estimates from one million sequenced T cells were considered lower bounds and underestimates. Observed TCR beta diversity correlated strongly with the percentage of naive T cells measured by flow cytometry. The CMV infection status of donors was not known, potentially confounding age-related changes in expanded clonotypes. As age increased, observed TCR beta diversity per million T cells dropped in a roughly linear way, and a significant reduction was already evident by age 40. Compared with the aged group, the long-lived group had more naive CD4+ T cells, fewer expanded clones and increased TCR diversity, a pattern suggesting age selection.

The roughly 38 donors, aged about 6 to 90 years, were systemically healthy Caucasian individuals from Russia. About 9.1 milliliters of peripheral blood were collected from each donor into EDTA-treated Vacutainer tubes. Ficoll-Paque density-gradient centrifugation was used to isolate PBMCs, with at least 6 million per sample. Total RNA was extracted from PBMCs with Trizol reagent, with at least 5.5 micrograms obtained per sample. The percentages of naive CD45RAhigh/CD27high T cells were determined by flow cytometry on a PBMC aliquot from every donor. Preparation of the library involved 5' RACE. The data were produced on an Illumina HiSeq 2500. A second about 7 to 11 cycle PCR used a sample-barcoded 5' primer and a J-beta primer mix. A unique molecular identifier was introduced onto each TCR beta cDNA molecule by a template-switch 5' adaptor carrying 12 random nucleotides. At least 2.5 million CDR3-containing paired-end reads were obtained from each sample. First-strand cDNA was synthesized from all RNA with the Mint cDNA synthesis kit, primed by a TRBC-specific oligonucleotide. All cDNA was treated with uracil-DNA glycosylase and then went through a first 18-cycle PCR with the universal primers M1SS and BC2_uni_R. As for the original processing: Each sample was normalized by randomly selecting 1 million high-quality reads, each carrying a distinct molecular identifier. Reads with shared molecular identifiers were discarded instead of being binned into consensus sequences. MiTCR, set to a Q25 quality threshold and the strictest error-elimination algorithm, was used for CDR3 identification, clonotype clustering and error correction. A nonparametric unseen species model with Euler transformation was used to estimate lower-bound total TCR beta diversity. TCRdb cleaned the public reads at Q25 with fastp, built clones with MiXCR and kept in-frame beta chains. A single entry per CDR3 protein holds the most common genes and DNA from its merged rows. These V and J calls derive from TCRdb rather than the authors' analysis. This sample lists over a million distinct CDR3 sequences; roughly 45% were detected once. In total, the top ten clones hold under 20% of the sample.

The sequence joins TRBV20-1 to TRBJ2-5, with 7 central nucleotides matching TRBD1. Sample: blood. The TCR sequence derives from an older woman in good health. CDR3 region: CSANDRVQETQYF. The sequence in DNA is TGCAGTGCTAATGACAGGGTCCAAGAGACCCAGTACTTC.